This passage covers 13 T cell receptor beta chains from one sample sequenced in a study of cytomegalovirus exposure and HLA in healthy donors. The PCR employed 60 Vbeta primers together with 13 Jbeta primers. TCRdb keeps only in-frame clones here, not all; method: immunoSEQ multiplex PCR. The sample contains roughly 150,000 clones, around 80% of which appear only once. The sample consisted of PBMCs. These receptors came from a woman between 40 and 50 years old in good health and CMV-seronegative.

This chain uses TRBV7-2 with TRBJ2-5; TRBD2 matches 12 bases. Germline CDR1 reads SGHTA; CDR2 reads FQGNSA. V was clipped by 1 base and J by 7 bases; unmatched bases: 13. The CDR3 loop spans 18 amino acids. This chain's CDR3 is CASSLVGTLAGGLGTQYF. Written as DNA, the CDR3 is TGTGCCAGCAGCTTAGTAGGGACCCTAGCGGGGGGGCTGGGGACCCAGTACTTC.

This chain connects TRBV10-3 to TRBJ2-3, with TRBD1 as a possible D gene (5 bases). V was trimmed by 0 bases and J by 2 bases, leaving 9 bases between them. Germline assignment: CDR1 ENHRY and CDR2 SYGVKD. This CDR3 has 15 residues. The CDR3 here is CAISESDRYTDTQYF. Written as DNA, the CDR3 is TGTGCCATCAGTGAGTCAGACAGATACACAGATACGCAGTATTTT.

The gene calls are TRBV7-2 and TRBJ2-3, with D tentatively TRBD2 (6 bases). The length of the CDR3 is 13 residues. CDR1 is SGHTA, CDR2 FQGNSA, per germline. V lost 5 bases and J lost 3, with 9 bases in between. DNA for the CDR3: TGTGCCAGCAGCGTGGCGGGGACAGATACGCAGTATTTT. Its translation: CASSVAGTDTQYF. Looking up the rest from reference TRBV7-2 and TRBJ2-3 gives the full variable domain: GAGVSQSPSNKVTEKGKDVELRCDPISGHTALYWYRQSLGQGLEFLIYFQGNSAPDKSGLPSDRFSAERTGGSVSTLTIQRTQQEDSAVYLCASSVAGTDTQYFGPGTRLTVL.

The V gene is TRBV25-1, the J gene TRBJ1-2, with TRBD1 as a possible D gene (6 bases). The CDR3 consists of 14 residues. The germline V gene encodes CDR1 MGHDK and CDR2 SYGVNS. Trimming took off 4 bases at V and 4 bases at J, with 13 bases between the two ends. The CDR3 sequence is CASSGTGPPYGYTF. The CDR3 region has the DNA TGTGCCAGCAGTGGAACAGGGCCCCCCTATGGCTACACCTTC.

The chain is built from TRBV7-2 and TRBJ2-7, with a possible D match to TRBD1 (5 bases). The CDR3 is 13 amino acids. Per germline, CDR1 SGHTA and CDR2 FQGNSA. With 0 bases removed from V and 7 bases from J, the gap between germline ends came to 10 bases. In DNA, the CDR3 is TGTGCCAGCAGCTTAGCCAGGGTAGGAGAGCAGTACTTC. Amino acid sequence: CASSLARVGEQYF.

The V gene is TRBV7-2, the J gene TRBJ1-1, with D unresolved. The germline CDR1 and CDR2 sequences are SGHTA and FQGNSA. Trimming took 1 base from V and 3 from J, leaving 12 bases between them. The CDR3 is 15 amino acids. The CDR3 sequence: CASSLDVGRDTEAFF. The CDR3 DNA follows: TGTGCCAGCAGCTTAGACGTAGGTCGGGACACTGAAGCTTTCTTT.

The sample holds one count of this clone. The DNA for the CDR3 is TGTGCCAGCAGTCTAGGTCCATATAGCAATCAGCCCCAGCATTTT. Translation gives CASSLGPYSNQPQHF. The chain combines TRBV6-5 with TRBJ1-5, with D unclear. The CDR3 has 15 amino acids. Germline CDR1 is MNHEY and CDR2 is SVGAGI. Trimming pared 5 bases from V and 0 bases from J, leaving 11 bases between.

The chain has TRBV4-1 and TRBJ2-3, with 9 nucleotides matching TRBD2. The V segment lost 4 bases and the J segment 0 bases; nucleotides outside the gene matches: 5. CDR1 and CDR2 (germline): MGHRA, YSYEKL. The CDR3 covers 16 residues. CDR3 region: CASSPIAGVSTDTQYF. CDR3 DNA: TGCGCCAGCAGCCCTATAGCGGGGGTAAGCACAGATACGCAGTATTTT.

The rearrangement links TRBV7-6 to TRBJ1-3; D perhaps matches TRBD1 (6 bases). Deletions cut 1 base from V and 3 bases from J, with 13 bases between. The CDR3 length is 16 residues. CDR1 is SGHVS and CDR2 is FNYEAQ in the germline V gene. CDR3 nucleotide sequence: TGTGCCAGCAGCTTAGAAGCAGGGGTGATTGGAAACACCATATATTTT. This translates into CASSLEAGVIGNTIYF.

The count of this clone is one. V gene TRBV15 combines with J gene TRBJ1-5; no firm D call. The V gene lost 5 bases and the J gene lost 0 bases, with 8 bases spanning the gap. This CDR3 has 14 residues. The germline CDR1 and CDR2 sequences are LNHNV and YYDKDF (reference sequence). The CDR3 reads CATSSGYSNQPQHF. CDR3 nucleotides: TGTGCCACCAGCTCAGGTTATAGCAATCAGCCCCAGCATTTT.

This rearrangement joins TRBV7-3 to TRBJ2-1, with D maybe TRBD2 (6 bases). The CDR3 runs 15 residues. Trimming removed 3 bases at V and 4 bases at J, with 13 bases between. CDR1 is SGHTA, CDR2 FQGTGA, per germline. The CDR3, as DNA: TGTGCCAGCAGCTTCGGAATAGCGGCTTACAATGAGCAGTTCTTC. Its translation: CASSFGIAAYNEQFF.

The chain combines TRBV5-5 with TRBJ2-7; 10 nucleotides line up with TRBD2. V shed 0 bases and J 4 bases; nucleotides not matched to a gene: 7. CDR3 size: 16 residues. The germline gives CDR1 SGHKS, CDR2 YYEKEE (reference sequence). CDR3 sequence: CASSLVAGGVSYEQYF. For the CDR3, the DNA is TGTGCCAGCAGCTTGGTAGCGGGAGGAGTATCGTACGAGCAGTACTTC.

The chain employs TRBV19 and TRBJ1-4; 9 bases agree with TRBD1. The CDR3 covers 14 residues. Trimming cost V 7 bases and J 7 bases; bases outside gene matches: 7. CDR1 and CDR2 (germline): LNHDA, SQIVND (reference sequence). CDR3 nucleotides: TGTGCCAGTACCTGGGACAGGGCTAGTGAAAAACTGTTTTTT. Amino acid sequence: CASTWDRASEKLFF.